The clone carrying this T cell receptor beta chain was counted at least ten times. The CDR3 extends over 14 amino acids. CDR1 MNHEY and CDR2 SMNVEV come from the germline V gene (reference sequence). The germline V and J ends were trimmed by 5 bases and 6 bases, with 14 bases remaining between them. Amplified TCR beta CDR3 regions derived from RNA transcripts. The TCR CDR3 was amplified in a first-round RT-PCR using the HTBI primer set. TCRdb reprocessed the multiplex PCR reads with MiXCR, giving one entry per CDR3 protein. The data hold around 350,000 distinct CDR3 sequences, with approximately 13% observed a single time. The data derive from a study of T cells in Graves' hyperthyroidism and ophthalmopathy. Cells are PBMCs isolated from around 9.4 ml of fresh blood.

The material sequenced was blood. The source is a young woman with Graves' hyperthyroidism. This chain uses TRBV27 with TRBJ1-5; D uncertain. CDR3 region: CASSLRARRQPQHF. The CDR3 DNA sequence: TGTGCCAGCAGTCTGCGAGCAAGACGTCAGCCCCAGCATTTT.